Listed below are T cell receptor beta chains from one sample, sequenced in a study of OX40 agonist ivuxolimab in advanced cancers. Profiling relied on immunoSEQ multiplex PCR, and the TCRdb table lists in-frame clones only, not all of them. This sample yields fewer than 35,000 clones, of which roughly 89% are seen a single time; approximately 9.1% belongs to the top ten. The sequences come from CD4+ or CD8+ T cells sorted from blood, collected in a trial of the OX40 agonist ivuxolimab. The receptors here all came from an adult with an advanced solid tumor such as melanoma, head and neck, liver or kidney cancer. CDR3s include the opening cysteine and the closing phenylalanine or tryptophan. A D gene is named only where the DNA matches it firmly. The size field is filled for only some rows; it gives once, few, many or a size class.

cdr3_nt,cdr3_aa,d_call,j_call,v_call,cdr3_length,clone_size
TGTGCCAGCTCACCGTATAACTTGGGGGGGAACACTGAAGCTTTCTTT,CASSPYNLGGNTEAFF,.,TRBJ1-1,TRBV18,16,.
TGTGCCAGCAGAGAACCTAACACCGGGGAGCTGTTTTTT,CASREPNTGELFF,.,TRBJ2-2,TRBV25-1,13,.
TGTGCCAGCAGCTTAGGCCTAGCGGGCCTCCAAGAGACCCAGTACTTC,CASSLGLAGLQETQYF,TRBD2,TRBJ2-5,TRBV7-9,16,.
TGTGCCAGCAGTTTAGGGCGACAGTACAATGAGCAGTTCTTC,CASSLGRQYNEQFF,.,TRBJ2-1,TRBV27,14,.
TGTGCCAGCAGCTTGGGGGCAGAGAACACTGAAGCTTTCTTT,CASSLGAENTEAFF,.,TRBJ1-1,TRBV7-6,14,.
TGTGCCAGCAGCTCAGTTACAGGGGCCTATAACTATGGCTACACCTTC,CASSSVTGAYNYGYTF,TRBD1,TRBJ1-2,TRBV7-2,16,.
TGTGCCAGCAGCGGGGGAGGGACAGGTGACAATCAGCCCCAGCATTTT,CASSGGGTGDNQPQHF,TRBD1,TRBJ1-5,TRBV9,16,.
TGCGCCAGCAGCCAAGTCCCTAGCGGGAGTATCTATGAGCAGTTCTTC,CASSQVPSGSIYEQFF,TRBD2,TRBJ2-1,TRBV4-1,16,.
TGTGCCAGCAGCCGACAGGGGTCGGCAGATACGCAGTATTTT,CASSRQGSADTQYF,TRBD1,TRBJ2-3,TRBV6-5,14,.
TGTGCCAGCAGCCAAGTCGGCCAGGGCGAATACAATGAGCAGTTCTTC,CASSQVGQGEYNEQFF,.,TRBJ2-1,TRBV14,16,.
TGTGCCAGCAGCCAAGATTCTGGGGGCACAGATACGCAGTATTTT,CASSQDSGGTDTQYF,.,TRBJ2-3,TRBV4-2,15,.
TGTGCCAGCAGCCAAGTTGTCGCGGTCACCGGGGAGCTGTTTTTT,CASSQVVAVTGELFF,.,TRBJ2-2,TRBV4-2,15,.
TGTGCCAGCAGCACCGGGACTAGCGGACCCACAGATACGCAGTATTTT,CASSTGTSGPTDTQYF,TRBD2,TRBJ2-3,TRBV4-2,16,.
TGTGCCAGCAGGCCGGGACAGGGGCATTACAATGAGCAGTTCTTC,CASRPGQGHYNEQFF,TRBD1,TRBJ2-1,TRBV2,15,.
TGTGCCAGAGGAGGGCACCAAGAGACCCAGTACTTC,CARGGHQETQYF,.,TRBJ2-5,TRBV9,12,.
TGTGCCAGCAGCTCGGAAACCGGGACTAGCGAGTACGAGCAGTACTTC,CASSSETGTSEYEQYF,TRBD2,TRBJ2-7,TRBV11-2,16,.
TGTGCCAGCAGTGCGACAGGGGGTTCACGTCAGCCCCAGCATTTT,CASSATGGSRQPQHF,TRBD1,TRBJ1-5,TRBV2,15,few
TGTGCCAGCCTGACAGGGTTCTCCTACGAGCAGTACTTC,CASLTGFSYEQYF,TRBD1,TRBJ2-7,TRBV2,13,.
TGTGCCAGCTCACCAGACCCTGGATCCTACGAGCAGTACTTC,CASSPDPGSYEQYF,.,TRBJ2-7,TRBV18,14,.
TGTGCCAGCAGCTTGTATAGGGGATTCCAAGAGACCCAGTACTTC,CASSLYRGFQETQYF,.,TRBJ2-5,TRBV7-9,15,.
TGCGCCAGCAGCACCGGGACAGGGGGCCACAATGAGCAGTTCTTC,CASSTGTGGHNEQFF,TRBD1,TRBJ2-1,TRBV5-1,15,.
TGTGCCACCGGACTAGCGGGGATCGGAGGAGAGACCCAGTACTTC,CATGLAGIGGETQYF,TRBD2,TRBJ2-5,TRBV7-2,15,.
TGTGCCAGCAGCTCCCTTCTAATTTACAATGAGCAGTTCTTC,CASSSLLIYNEQFF,.,TRBJ2-1,TRBV11-2,14,once
TGTGCCAGCAGCAAAGTCCGAGTCCCGTATCAGCCCCAGCATTTT,CASSKVRVPYQPQHF,.,TRBJ1-5,TRBV21-1,15,.
TGTGCCAGCAGTGAAAGAAGGGCAGCCAATGGCTACACCTTC,CASSERRAANGYTF,.,TRBJ1-2,TRBV2,14,.
TGTGCCAGCAGCAGAGACAGGGGTGGAAACACCATATATTTT,CASSRDRGGNTIYF,TRBD1,TRBJ1-3,TRBV11-3,14,once
TGCGCCAGCAGCCAAGGAACAGGGGGTACAACAGATACGCAGTATTTT,CASSQGTGGTTDTQYF,TRBD1,TRBJ2-3,TRBV4-1,16,.
TGTGCCAGCAGCACCGACAGTACCTCTGGAAACACCATATATTTT,CASSTDSTSGNTIYF,.,TRBJ1-3,TRBV11-2,15,.
TGTGCCAGCAGCCAAAGGAACAGGGCTGGCTACACCTTC,CASSQRNRAGYTF,.,TRBJ1-2,TRBV6-1,13,.
TGTGCCAGCAGCTTAGGAGGGACAGGTCACACCGGGGAGCTGTTTTTT,CASSLGGTGHTGELFF,TRBD1,TRBJ2-2,TRBV11-3,16,.
TGTGCCACCAGCGTATCCTCGCAGGGCTCGGCGAGGGAGCAGTACTTC,CATSVSSQGSAREQYF,.,TRBJ2-7,TRBV15,16,.
TGTGCCAGTAGTCCCCAGGGGGCTGTGCCCACCGGGGAGCTGTTTTTT,CASSPQGAVPTGELFF,TRBD1,TRBJ2-2,TRBV19,16,.
TGTGCCATCAGTGAGCAGGGCGTAGATCAGCCCCAGCATTTT,CAISEQGVDQPQHF,.,TRBJ1-5,TRBV10-3,14,.
TGTGCCATCAGTTCTAACGGTGCTGGTGTCGAGCAGTACTTC,CAISSNGAGVEQYF,.,TRBJ2-7,TRBV6-6,14,once
TGTGCCAGCAGCCAGCGTTCCCTCCTCAATGAGCAGTTCTTC,CASSQRSLLNEQFF,.,TRBJ2-1,TRBV5-6,14,.
TGCGCCAGCAGCCCTAGACTAGCGGAATACAATGAGCAGTTCTTC,CASSPRLAEYNEQFF,TRBD2,TRBJ2-1,TRBV5-1,15,.
TGTGCCAGCAGTTTACTGGACAACCAAGAGACCCAGTACTTC,CASSLLDNQETQYF,.,TRBJ2-5,TRBV28,14,.
TGTGCCAGCAGTTACTTGACAGGGACGGCCGGCTATGGCTACACCTTC,CASSYLTGTAGYGYTF,TRBD1,TRBJ1-2,TRBV6-5,16,.
TGTGCCAGTAGTGGGCGTCGCAATCAGCCCCAGCATTTT,CASSGRRNQPQHF,.,TRBJ1-5,TRBV2,13,.
TGTGCCAGCGCCCTTACCGGTGGCAATCAGCCCCAGCATTTT,CASALTGGNQPQHF,.,TRBJ1-5,TRBV7-8,14,.
TGTGCCAGCAGTCCCGACGGACTGAATCAGCCCCAGCATTTT,CASSPDGLNQPQHF,.,TRBJ1-5,TRBV7-2,14,.
TGTGCCAGCAGTTTCGACAGCACTGGAAACACCATATATTTT,CASSFDSTGNTIYF,.,TRBJ1-3,TRBV7-2,14,.
TGTGCCTGGAGTCCGGGACGTTCGAGATATAGCAATCAGCCCCAGCATTTT,CAWSPGRSRYSNQPQHF,.,TRBJ1-5,TRBV30,17,.
TGCGCCAGCAGCTCAATACAGGGGCCCGGTGGCTACACCTTC,CASSSIQGPGGYTF,TRBD1,TRBJ1-2,TRBV5-1,14,.
TGTGCCAGCAGTTTTGGGGGAGGGACCGAGACCCAGTACTTC,CASSFGGGTETQYF,TRBD2,TRBJ2-5,TRBV28,14,.
TGTGCCAGCTTGTCCTTTGTCAATGAGCAGTTCTTC,CASLSFVNEQFF,.,TRBJ2-1,TRBV6-5,12,.